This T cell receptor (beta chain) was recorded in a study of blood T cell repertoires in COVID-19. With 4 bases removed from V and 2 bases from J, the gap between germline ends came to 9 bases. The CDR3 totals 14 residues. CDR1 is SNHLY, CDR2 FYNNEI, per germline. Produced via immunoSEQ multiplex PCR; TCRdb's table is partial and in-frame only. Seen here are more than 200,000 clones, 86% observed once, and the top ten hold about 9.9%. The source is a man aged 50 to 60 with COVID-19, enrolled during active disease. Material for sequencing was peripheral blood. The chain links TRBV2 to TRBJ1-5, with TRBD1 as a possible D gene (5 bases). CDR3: CASSASQGNQPQHF. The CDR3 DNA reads TGTGCCAGCAGTGCCTCACAGGGCAATCAGCCCCAGCATTTT. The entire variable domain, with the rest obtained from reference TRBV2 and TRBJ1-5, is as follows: EPEVTQTPSHQVTQMGQEVILRCVPISNHLYFYWYRQILGQKVEFLVSFYNNEISEKSEIFDDQFSVERPDGSNFTLKIRSTKLEDSAMYFCASSASQGNQPQHFGDGTRLSIL.